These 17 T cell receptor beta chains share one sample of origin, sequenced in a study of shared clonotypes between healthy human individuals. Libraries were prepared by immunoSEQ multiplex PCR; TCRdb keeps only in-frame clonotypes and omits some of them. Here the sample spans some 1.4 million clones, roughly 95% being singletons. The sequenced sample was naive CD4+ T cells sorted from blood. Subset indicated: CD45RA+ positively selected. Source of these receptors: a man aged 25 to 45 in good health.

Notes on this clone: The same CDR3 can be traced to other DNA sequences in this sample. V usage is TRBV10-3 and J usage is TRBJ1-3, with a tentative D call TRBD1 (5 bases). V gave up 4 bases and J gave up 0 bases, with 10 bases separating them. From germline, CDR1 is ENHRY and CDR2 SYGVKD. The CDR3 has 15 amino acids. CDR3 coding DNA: TGTGCCATCAGTGCGGGACGCAGCTCTGGAAACACCATATATTTT. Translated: CAISAGRSSGNTIYF.

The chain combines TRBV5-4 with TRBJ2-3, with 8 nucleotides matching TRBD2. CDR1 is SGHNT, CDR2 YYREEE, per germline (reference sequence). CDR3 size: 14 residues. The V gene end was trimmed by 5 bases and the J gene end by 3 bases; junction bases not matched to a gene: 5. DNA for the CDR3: TGTGCCAGCAGGGTATTAGCGGGGACAGATACGCAGTATTTT. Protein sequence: CASRVLAGTDTQYF.

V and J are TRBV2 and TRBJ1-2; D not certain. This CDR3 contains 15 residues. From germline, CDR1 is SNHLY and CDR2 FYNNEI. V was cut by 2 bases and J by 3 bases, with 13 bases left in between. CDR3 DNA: TGTGCCAGCAGTGAACAGTCTAGATTTGACTATGGCTACACCTTC. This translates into CASSEQSRFDYGYTF.

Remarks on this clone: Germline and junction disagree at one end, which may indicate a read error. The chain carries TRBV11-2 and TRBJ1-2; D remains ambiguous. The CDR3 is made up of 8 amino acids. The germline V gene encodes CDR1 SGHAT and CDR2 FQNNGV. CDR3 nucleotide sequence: TGTGCCAGCAGCTTAAGGATCTTC. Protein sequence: CASSLRIF.

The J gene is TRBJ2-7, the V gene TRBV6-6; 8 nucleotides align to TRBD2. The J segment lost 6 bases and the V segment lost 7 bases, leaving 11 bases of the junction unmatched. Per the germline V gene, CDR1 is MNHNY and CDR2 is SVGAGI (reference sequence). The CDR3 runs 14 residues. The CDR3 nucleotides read TGTGCCAGCAACCTACAGGTGGCGGGGGGCGAGCAGTACTTC. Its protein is CASNLQVAGGEQYF.

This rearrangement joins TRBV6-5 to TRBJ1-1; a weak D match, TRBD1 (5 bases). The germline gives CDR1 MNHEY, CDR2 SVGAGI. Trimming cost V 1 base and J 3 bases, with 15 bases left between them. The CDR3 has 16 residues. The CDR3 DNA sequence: TGTGCCAGCAGTTACTTCGGGGCCCCAACGTACACTGAAGCTTTCTTT. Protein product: CASSYFGAPTYTEAFF.

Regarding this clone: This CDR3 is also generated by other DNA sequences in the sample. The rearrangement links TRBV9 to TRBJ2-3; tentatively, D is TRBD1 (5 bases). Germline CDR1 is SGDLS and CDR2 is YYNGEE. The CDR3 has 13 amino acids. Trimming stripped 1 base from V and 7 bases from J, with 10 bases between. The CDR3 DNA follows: TGTGCCAGCAGCGTACAGGGTTCAAATACGCAGTATTTT. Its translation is CASSVQGSNTQYF.

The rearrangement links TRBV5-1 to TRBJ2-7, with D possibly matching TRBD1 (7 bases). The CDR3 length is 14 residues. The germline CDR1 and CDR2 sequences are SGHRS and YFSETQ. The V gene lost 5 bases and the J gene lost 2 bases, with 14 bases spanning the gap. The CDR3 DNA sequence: TGCGCCAGCAGGAGGGCAGGGGGGACCTACGAGCAGTACTTC. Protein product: CASRRAGGTYEQYF.

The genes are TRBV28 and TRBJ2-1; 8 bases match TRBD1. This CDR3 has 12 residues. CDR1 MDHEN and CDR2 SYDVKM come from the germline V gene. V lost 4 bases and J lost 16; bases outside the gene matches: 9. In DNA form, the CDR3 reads TGTGCCAGCAGTTCGGGGACCGGGACAGGTTTCTTC. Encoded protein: CASSSGTGTGFF.

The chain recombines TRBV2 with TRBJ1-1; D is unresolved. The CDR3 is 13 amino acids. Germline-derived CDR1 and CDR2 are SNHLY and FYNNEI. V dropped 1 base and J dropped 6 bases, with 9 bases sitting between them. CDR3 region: CASSEEVASEAFF. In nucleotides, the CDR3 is TGTGCCAGCAGTGAAGAGGTTGCCTCTGAAGCTTTCTTT.

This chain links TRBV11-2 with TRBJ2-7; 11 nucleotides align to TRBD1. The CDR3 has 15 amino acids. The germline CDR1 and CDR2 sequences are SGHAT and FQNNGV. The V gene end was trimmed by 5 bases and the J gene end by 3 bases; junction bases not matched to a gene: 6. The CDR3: CASSMTGTGGYEQYF. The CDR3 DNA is TGTGCCAGCAGCATGACCGGGACAGGGGGCTACGAGCAGTACTTC.

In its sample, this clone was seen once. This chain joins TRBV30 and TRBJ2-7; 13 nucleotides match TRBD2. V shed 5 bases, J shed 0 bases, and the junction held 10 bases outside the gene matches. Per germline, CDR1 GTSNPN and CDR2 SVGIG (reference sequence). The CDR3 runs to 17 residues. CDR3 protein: CAWDRLAGGPSSYEQYF. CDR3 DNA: TGTGCCTGGGATAGACTAGCGGGAGGCCCAAGCTCCTACGAGCAGTACTTC.

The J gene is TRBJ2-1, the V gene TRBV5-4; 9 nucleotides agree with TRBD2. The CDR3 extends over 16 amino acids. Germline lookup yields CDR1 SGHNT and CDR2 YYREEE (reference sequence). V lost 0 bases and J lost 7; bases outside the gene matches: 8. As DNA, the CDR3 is TGTGCCAGCAGCTTGGCCACAGCGGGAGGCAGGAATGAGCAGTTCTTC. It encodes CASSLATAGGRNEQFF.

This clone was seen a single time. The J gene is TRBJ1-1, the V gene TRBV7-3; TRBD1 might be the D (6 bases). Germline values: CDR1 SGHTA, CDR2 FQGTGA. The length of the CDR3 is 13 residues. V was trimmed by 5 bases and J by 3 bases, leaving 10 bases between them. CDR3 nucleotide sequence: TGTGCCAGCAGCGCCCCAGGGGACACTGAAGCTTTCTTT. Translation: CASSAPGDTEAFF.

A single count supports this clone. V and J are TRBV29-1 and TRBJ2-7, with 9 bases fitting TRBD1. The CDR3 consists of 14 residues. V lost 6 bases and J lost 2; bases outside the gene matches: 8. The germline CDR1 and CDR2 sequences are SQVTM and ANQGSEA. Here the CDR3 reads CSVGPGQGPYEQYF. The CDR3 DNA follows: TGCAGCGTCGGTCCGGGACAGGGCCCCTACGAGCAGTACTTC.

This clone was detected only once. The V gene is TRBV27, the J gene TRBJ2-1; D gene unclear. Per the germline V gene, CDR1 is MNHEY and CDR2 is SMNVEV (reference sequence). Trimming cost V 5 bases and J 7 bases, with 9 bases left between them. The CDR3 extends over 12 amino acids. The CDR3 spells CASSPLGNEQFF. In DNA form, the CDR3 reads TGTGCCAGCAGTCCCCTGGGAAATGAGCAGTTCTTC.

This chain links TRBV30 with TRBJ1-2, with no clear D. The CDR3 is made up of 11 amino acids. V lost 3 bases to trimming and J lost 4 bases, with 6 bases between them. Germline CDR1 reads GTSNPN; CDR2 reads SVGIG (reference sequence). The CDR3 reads CAWRTVYGYTF. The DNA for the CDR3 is TGTGCCTGGAGAACAGTCTATGGCTACACCTTC.